What follows are 21 T cell receptor beta chains derived from one specimen sequenced in a study of blood T cell repertoires in COVID-19. Sequencing used immunoSEQ multiplex PCR; TCRdb keeps in-frame clones, though not all of them. The data show about 670,000 clones, about 87% seen once. Sequences were obtained from peripheral blood. Receptors were obtained from a woman younger than 30 with acute or convalescent COVID-19.

The chain couples TRBV5-1 to TRBJ1-1, with 10 nucleotides matching TRBD1. Germline CDR1 and CDR2: SGHRS and YFSETQ. The CDR3 totals 18 residues. V dropped 2 bases and J dropped 7; count of bases not matched to a gene: 17. This chain's CDR3 is CASSFKVWDRGLVGEAFF. The CDR3 nucleotides are TGCGCCAGCAGCTTCAAAGTGTGGGACAGGGGTTTAGTTGGTGAAGCTTTCTTT.

This chain uses TRBV4-2 with TRBJ2-7; 7 bases line up with TRBD2. The V and J ends lost 4 bases and 2 bases, in that order; junction bases with no gene match: 8. Germline assignment: CDR1 LGHNA and CDR2 YNFKEQ. This CDR3 is built from 15 residues. The CDR3 spells CASSPLLGGTYEQYF. CDR3 in DNA: TGTGCCAGCAGCCCCTTGCTGGGGGGGACCTACGAGCAGTACTTC.

The J gene is TRBJ2-3, the V gene TRBV18; 10 bases are a match to TRBD1. Trimming took 4 bases from V and 2 from J; bases not matched to a gene: 6. The CDR3 runs 16 residues. CDR1 is KGHSH, CDR2 LQKENI, per germline. Here the CDR3 reads CASSLRTGGNTDTQYF. The CDR3 DNA follows: TGTGCCAGCTCACTCCGGACAGGGGGGAACACAGATACGCAGTATTTT.

CDR3 sequence (DNA): TGTGCCATCAGTGAGCCATTCCGGACTAGCGGGGGGGGAGGTAGTTACGAGCAGTACTTC. Amino acid sequence: CAISEPFRTSGGGGSYEQYF. J is TRBJ2-7 and V is TRBV10-3, with 15 bases matching TRBD2. V shed 2 bases and J 4 bases; nucleotides not matched to a gene: 15. The germline CDR1 and CDR2 sequences are ENHRY and SYGVKD. This CDR3 region has 20 residues.

This chain links TRBV7-2 with TRBJ1-1; weak D call: TRBD1 (6 bases). The CDR3 loop spans 15 amino acids. From germline, CDR1 is SGHTA and CDR2 FQGNSA. The V end was cut by 5 bases, the J end by 2 bases, with 15 bases between. In DNA, the CDR3 is TGTGCCAGCAGCCCCGGACAGTCTTACAACACTGAAGCTTTCTTT. Amino acids: CASSPGQSYNTEAFF.

V usage is TRBV3-1 (or the pseudogene TRBV3-2) and J usage is TRBJ1-1, with D hard to call. V lost 2 bases to trimming and J lost 1 base, with 5 bases between them. Germline V gene lookup returns CDR1 LGHDT and CDR2 YNNKEL (reference sequence). The CDR3 spans 13 residues. The CDR3 coding sequence is TGTGCCAGCAGCCAAACACCGAACACTGAAGCTTTCTTT. Protein sequence: CASSQTPNTEAFF.

This chain connects TRBV2 to TRBJ1-2, with 8 bases aligning to TRBD1. Germline V CDR1 and CDR2: SNHLY, FYNNEI. With V trimmed by 5 bases and J by 3 bases, 2 bases remained unmatched. CDR3 length equals 13 residues. CDR3 sequence (DNA): TGTGCCAGCAGTTCGACAGGGGACTATGGCTACACCTTC. Translating gives CASSSTGDYGYTF.

J is TRBJ1-1 and V is TRBV25-1, with TRBD1 matching over 11 bases. The ends lost 3 bases at V and 3 bases at J; junction bases unmatched: 6. From germline, CDR1 is MGHDK and CDR2 SYGVNS. This CDR3 region has 16 residues. CDR3 sequence: CASSDPGQGADTEAFF. For the CDR3, the DNA is TGTGCCAGCAGTGACCCTGGACAGGGGGCGGACACTGAAGCTTTCTTT.

The genes are TRBV9 and TRBJ1-2; D unresolved. Germline lookup yields CDR1 SGDLS and CDR2 YYNGEE. Trimming removed 1 base from V and 5 bases from J, with 9 bases in between. CDR3 length: 13 amino acids. For the CDR3, the DNA is TGTGCCAGCAGCGTACTAACTATATATGGCTACACCTTC. It translates to CASSVLTIYGYTF.

The V gene is TRBV9, the J gene TRBJ1-2; 9 bases are shared with TRBD1. Germline lookup yields CDR1 SGDLS and CDR2 YYNGEE. This CDR3 contains 15 residues. Trimming removed 0 bases from V and 8 bases from J; junction bases left unmatched: 8. CDR3 DNA sequence: TGTGCCAGCAGCGTAGGGGCGGGACAGGGTTACGGCTACACCTTC. Translation gives CASSVGAGQGYGYTF.

V usage is TRBV18 and J usage is TRBJ2-1; 9 bases fit TRBD2. The CDR3 has 14 amino acids. Germline V gives CDR1 KGHSH, CDR2 LQKENI. V was pared by 3 bases and J by 6 bases, with 3 bases of the junction left unmatched. CDR3 in DNA: TGTGCCAGCTCACCCGGCGGGGGGGTCAATGAGCAGTTCTTC. Its protein is CASSPGGGVNEQFF.

The rearrangement uses TRBV4-3 and TRBJ2-3; maybe TRBD2 (6 bases). The V gene lost 1 base and the J gene lost 2 bases, with 16 bases spanning the gap. The V gene's germline CDR1 is LGHNA and CDR2 YSLEER. The CDR3 extends over 17 amino acids. CDR3 amino acids: CASSQVPGGGDTDTQYF. The CDR3 DNA follows: TGCGCCAGCAGCCAAGTACCCGGCGGCGGGGACACAGATACGCAGTATTTT.

The chain employs TRBV9 and TRBJ1-6, with 10 positions matching TRBD1. The CDR3 is 15 residues long. The V gene end was trimmed by 5 bases and the J gene end by 7 bases; junction bases not matched to a gene: 6. CDR1 is SGDLS, CDR2 YYNGEE, per germline. The CDR3 region has the DNA TGTGCCAGCAGAGCCGGGACAGGGGCAAATTCACCCCTCCACTTT. Protein product: CASRAGTGANSPLHF. Complete variable domain (other parts from reference TRBV9 and TRBJ1-6): DSGVTQTPKHLITATGQRVTLRCSPRSGDLSVYWYQQSLDQGLQFLIQYYNGEERAKGNILERFSAQQFPDLHSELNLSSLELGDSALYFCASRAGTGANSPLHFGNGTRLTVT.

The rearrangement uses TRBV7-9 and TRBJ1-3; D may be TRBD1 (5 bases). In germline, CDR1 is SEHNR, CDR2 FQNEAQ (reference sequence). CDR3 length: 16 amino acids. The V gene lost 5 bases and the J gene lost 5 bases, with 19 bases spanning the gap. For the CDR3, the DNA is TGTGCCAGCAGCCTCCAGGCCCCAGGGCAAAGAAACACCATATATTTT. This translates into CASSLQAPGQRNTIYF.

As concerns this clone: Within the sample, other DNA sequences also encode this same CDR3. CDR3 sequence: CASSRGLQETQYF. CDR3 coding DNA: TGTGCCAGCAGCCGCGGTCTACAAGAGACCCAGTACTTC. The chain carries TRBV3-1 (or the pseudogene TRBV3-2) and TRBJ2-5; D gene unclear. Trimming shortened V by 4 bases and J by 2 bases, and 8 bases separated the two germline ends. Germline V gene sequence: CDR1 LGHDT, CDR2 YNNKEL (reference sequence). The CDR3 is 13 amino acids.

The chain combines TRBV18 with TRBJ1-5; maybe TRBD1 (6 bases). The CDR3 consists of 17 residues. Germline lookup yields CDR1 KGHSH and CDR2 LQKENI. The V end lost 0 bases, the J end lost 6 bases, and 18 bases lay between the germline ends. This CDR3 is CASSPPGTRPRGQPQHF. CDR3 DNA: TGTGCCAGCTCACCACCGGGTACCCGGCCCAGGGGTCAGCCCCAGCATTTT. Full variable domain (rest looked up from reference TRBV18 and TRBJ1-5): NAGVMQNPRHLVRRRGQEARLRCSPMKGHSHVYWYRQLPEEGLKFMVYLQKENIIDESGMPKERFSAEFPKEGPSILRIQQVVRGDSAAYFCASSPPGTRPRGQPQHFGDGTRLSIL.

The chain recombines TRBV11-1 with TRBJ1-4, with 7 bases matching TRBD1. The germline V gene has CDR1 SGHAT and CDR2 FQDESV (reference sequence). This CDR3 is 16 amino acids long. Trimming took 5 bases from V and 4 from J; bases not matched to a gene: 10. The CDR3 nucleotides read TGTGCCAGCAGCCGGACCTTGACAGGGATTAATGAAAAACTGTTTTTT. Translating it yields CASSRTLTGINEKLFF.

This chain links TRBV4-1 with TRBJ1-2; TRBD1 might be the D (5 bases). This CDR3 has 15 amino acids. V was cut by 3 bases and J by 7 bases, with 18 bases left in between. Germline V CDR1 and CDR2: MGHRA, YSYEKL. The CDR3 DNA follows: TGCGCCAGCAGCCACCTCGACAGTGAGAGGCGTGGCTACACCTTC. It encodes CASSHLDSERRGYTF.

J is TRBJ1-2 and V is TRBV7-2, with D tentatively TRBD1 (6 bases). V was clipped by 6 bases and J by 1 base, with 18 bases between them. This CDR3 comprises 16 residues. The germline V gene has CDR1 SGHTA and CDR2 FQGNSA. The DNA for the CDR3 is TGTGCCAGCAGTTCTAGATGGGGGACAAGTAACTATGGCTACACCTTC. Its protein product is CASSSRWGTSNYGYTF.

The J gene is TRBJ1-2, the V gene TRBV24-1, with TRBD1 as a possible D gene (6 bases). V shed 5 bases and J shed 4 bases, with 19 bases lying between them. Germline V lookup: CDR1 KGHDR, CDR2 SFDVKD. The CDR3 covers 16 residues. Written as DNA, the CDR3 is TGTGCCACCAGTGGGGCAGGGGCCAATTTGGGCTATGGCTACACCTTC. It translates to CATSGAGANLGYGYTF.

This clone was recorded a few times. The chain couples TRBV7-9 to TRBJ2-7; D might be TRBD1 (6 bases). The CDR3 is made up of 13 amino acids. Germline lookup yields CDR1 SEHNR and CDR2 FQNEAQ (reference sequence). V gave up 5 bases and J gave up 2 bases, with 10 bases separating them. The DNA for the CDR3 is TGTGCCAGCAGCCACGCAGGGGCCTACGAGCAGTACTTC. This gives the protein CASSHAGAYEQYF.